The next 16 T cell receptor beta chains were all read from a single sample in a study of brain T cells in children with intractable seizures (dated by TCRdb to about 2021). What this sample's time point label stands for: resected brain tissue, or blood drawn just prior to surgery. The receptor library was made with the immunoSEQ multiplex PCR assay. TCRdb carries this immuneACCESS record with in-frame sequences only. Its versions omit some clonotypes, under half of them owing to an unresolved V gene in the studies checked, with the rest unexplained. The sample profile shows 50,000 to 80,000 clones; roughly 95% of them were found once. The ten biggest clones cover more than 0.3% of the sample. This sample comprised peripheral blood, obtained at surgery. All receptors come from a boy in the first two years of life with focal cortical dysplasia and intractable seizures.

The CDR3 sequence is CASSPLGSPGELFF. The CDR3 DNA reads as TGTGCCAGTAGTCCGCTGGGGTCTCCCGGGGAGCTGTTTTTT. The rearrangement uses TRBV19 and TRBJ2-2; D is uncertain. Trimming removed 5 bases from V and 6 bases from J, with 13 bases in between. CDR1 and CDR2 from the germline V gene are LNHDA and SQIVND (reference sequence). The CDR3 covers 14 residues.

The chain carries TRBV15 and TRBJ1-4; D ambiguous. The CDR3 is 14 amino acids. Deletions cut 5 bases from V and 2 bases from J, with 9 bases between. Germline V lookup: CDR1 LNHNV, CDR2 YYDKDF (reference sequence). CDR3 loop: CATSAVGTNEKLFF. The CDR3 DNA is TGTGCCACCAGCGCTGTAGGGACTAATGAAAAACTGTTTTTT.

The gene calls are TRBV10-3 and TRBJ2-3; 10 bases map to TRBD2. Germline V gives CDR1 ENHRY, CDR2 SYGVKD. The V and J ends lost 5 bases and 2 bases, in that order; junction bases with no gene match: 7. This CDR3 region has 16 residues. CDR3 amino acids: CAISLSGGAFTDTQYF. The DNA of the CDR3 is TGTGCCATCAGTCTGAGCGGGGGGGCATTCACAGATACGCAGTATTTT.

The chain has TRBV29-1 and TRBJ1-1; D might be TRBD1 (5 bases). V lost 3 bases and J 3 bases, leaving 8 bases between the germline ends. Germline loops: CDR1 SQVTM, CDR2 ANQGSEA. The CDR3 spans 12 residues. The CDR3 sequence is CSVDREDTEAFF. CDR3 coding DNA: TGCAGCGTTGACAGGGAGGACACTGAAGCTTTCTTT.

V usage is TRBV11-2 and J usage is TRBJ2-5; 9 nucleotides align to TRBD2. V was pared by 4 bases and J by 0 bases, with 6 bases of the junction left unmatched. This CDR3 spans 16 amino acids. CDR1 is SGHAT, CDR2 FQNNGV, per germline. The DNA for the CDR3 is TGTGCCAGCAGCTCCATAGCGGGGGCGTACCAAGAGACCCAGTACTTC. Translating it yields CASSSIAGAYQETQYF.

The genes are TRBV2 and TRBJ2-2; D is perhaps TRBD1 (5 bases). V was cut by 4 bases and J by 0 bases, with 12 bases left in between. The CDR3 extends over 16 amino acids. The germline V gene has CDR1 SNHLY and CDR2 FYNNEI. The CDR3 DNA follows: TGTGCCAGCAGTGCTTTAAAGGGGTCGAACACCGGGGAGCTGTTTTTT. Its protein is CASSALKGSNTGELFF.

Comment on this clone: This sample also contains other DNA sequences that code for the same CDR3. The chain uses TRBV12-2 and TRBJ2-3; TRBD2 is the table's D call, not checked against the DNA. TRBV12-2 is listed as a pseudogene. CDR3 size: 16 residues. The DNA for the CDR3 is TGCGCAAGTCGCTTACCGAATGGCGGATGGACAGATACGCAGTATTTT. Translation gives CASRLPNGGWTDTQYF.

The table lists this clone with a few counts. The CDR3 here is CASSEVAFAGTGDVYEQYF. The CDR3 DNA sequence: TGTGCCAGCAGTGAAGTTGCCTTCGCCGGGACAGGGGACGTCTACGAGCAGTACTTC. The chain recombines TRBV2 with TRBJ2-7; TRBD1 aligns across 10 bases. CDR3 length equals 19 residues. Germline loops: CDR1 SNHLY, CDR2 FYNNEI. With 1 base clipped from V and 3 bases from J, the junction kept 15 bases outside the gene matches. The complete variable domain, with remaining parts taken from reference TRBV2 and TRBJ2-7, reads EPEVTQTPSHQVTQMGQEVILRCVPISNHLYFYWYRQILGQKVEFLVSFYNNEISEKSEIFDDQFSVERPDGSNFTLKIRSTKLEDSAMYFCASSEVAFAGTGDVYEQYFGPGTRLTVT.

V gene TRBV5-1 combines with J gene TRBJ2-3; TRBD2 agrees at 13 bases. J lost 2 bases, V lost 4 bases, and 16 bases had no gene match. Germline values: CDR1 SGHRS, CDR2 YFSETQ. CDR3 length: 20 amino acids. CDR3 sequence: CASSRSTRPGLAGNTDTQYF. For the CDR3, the DNA is TGCGCCAGCAGCCGATCCACGAGGCCGGGACTAGCGGGGAACACAGATACGCAGTATTTT.

This chain connects TRBV5-1 to TRBJ2-1, with 10 bases lining up with TRBD2. The CDR3 runs 15 residues. V lost 0 bases, J lost 9 bases, and 6 bases stayed unmatched. Germline V gene data show CDR1 as SGHRS and CDR2 as YFSETQ. CDR3 region: CASSLALAGVGEQFF. DNA of the CDR3: TGCGCCAGCAGCTTGGCGCTAGCGGGAGTGGGTGAGCAGTTCTTC.

This rearrangement joins TRBV10-1 to TRBJ2-7; 7 bases fit TRBD2. In germline, CDR1 is WNHNN, CDR2 SYGVQD (reference sequence). V trimming: 3 bases; J trimming: 0 bases; junction bases outside the gene matches: 11. The CDR3 length is 17 residues. CDR3 coding DNA: TGCGCCAGCAGTGACCCACGAGCGGGGCCCAGCTCCTACGAGCAGTACTTC. Its translation: CASSDPRAGPSSYEQYF.

The chain uses TRBV19 and TRBJ2-5; D remains ambiguous. The V gene lost 6 bases and the J gene lost 2 bases, with 13 bases spanning the gap. Germline CDR1 reads LNHDA; CDR2 reads SQIVND (reference sequence). The CDR3 has 14 amino acids. In nucleotides, the CDR3 is TGTGCCAGTAGCCCACACGGACGGCAAGAGACCCAGTACTTC. It is translated as CASSPHGRQETQYF.

The chain combines TRBV5-1 with TRBJ2-2; 7 bases are shared with TRBD1. The CDR3 spans 15 residues. The J segment lost 0 bases and the V segment lost 2 bases, leaving 1 base of the junction unmatched. Germline V gene data show CDR1 as SGHRS and CDR2 as YFSETQ. The chain's CDR3 is CASSFGTANTGELFF. DNA for the CDR3: TGCGCCAGCAGCTTCGGGACAGCGAACACCGGGGAGCTGTTTTTT.

The V call is TRBV10-3, the J call TRBJ2-2; D uncertain. The CDR3 spans 14 residues. Trimming left V 2 bases short and J 0 bases short, with 4 bases between. Germline V CDR1 and CDR2: ENHRY, SYGVKD. The CDR3 protein is CAISEPANTGELFF. In DNA, the CDR3 is TGTGCCATCAGTGAGCCAGCGAACACCGGGGAGCTGTTTTTT.

This chain uses TRBV27 with TRBJ2-5, with a tentative D call TRBD1 (5 bases). V was shortened by 3 bases and J by 2 bases, with 7 bases between the two germline ends. The CDR3 is 13 residues long. Germline CDR1 MNHEY, CDR2 SMNVEV (reference sequence). The CDR3 nucleotides read TGTGCCAGCAGTTTCGACAGACAAGAGACCCAGTACTTC. It encodes CASSFDRQETQYF.

The rearrangement uses TRBV5-1 and TRBJ1-2; D perhaps matches TRBD1 (5 bases). The CDR3 has 13 residues. Germline values: CDR1 SGHRS, CDR2 YFSETQ. Between the trimmed V and J ends, which lost 9 bases and 0 bases, there was a span of 12 bases. The CDR3: CATKDTANYGYTF. CDR3 DNA: TGCGCCACCAAGGACACGGCTAACTATGGCTACACCTTC. Full variable domain (missing parts from reference TRBV5-1 and TRBJ1-2): KAGVTQTPRYLIKTRGQQVTLSCSPISGHRSVSWYQQTPGQGLQFLFEYFSETQRNKGNFPGRFSGRQFSNSRSEMNVSTLELGDSALYLCATKDTANYGYTFGSGTRLTVV.